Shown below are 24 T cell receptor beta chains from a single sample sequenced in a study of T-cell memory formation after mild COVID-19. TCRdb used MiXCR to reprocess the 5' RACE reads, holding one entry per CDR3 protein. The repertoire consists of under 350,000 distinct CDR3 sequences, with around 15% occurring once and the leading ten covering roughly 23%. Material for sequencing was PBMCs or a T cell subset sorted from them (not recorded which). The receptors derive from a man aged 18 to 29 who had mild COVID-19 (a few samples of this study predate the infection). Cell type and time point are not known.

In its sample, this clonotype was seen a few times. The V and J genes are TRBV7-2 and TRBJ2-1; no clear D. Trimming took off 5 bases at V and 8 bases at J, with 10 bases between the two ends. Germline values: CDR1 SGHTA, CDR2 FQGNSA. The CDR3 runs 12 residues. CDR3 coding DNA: TGTGCCAGCAGCCATTACCTGGATGAGCAGTTCTTC. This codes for CASSHYLDEQFF.

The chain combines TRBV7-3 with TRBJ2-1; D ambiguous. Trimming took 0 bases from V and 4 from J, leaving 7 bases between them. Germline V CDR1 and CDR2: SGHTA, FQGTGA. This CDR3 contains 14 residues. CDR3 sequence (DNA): TGTGCCAGCAGCTTAACCCAAGCTTACAATGAGCAGTTCTTC. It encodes CASSLTQAYNEQFF. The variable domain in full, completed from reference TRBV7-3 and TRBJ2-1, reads GAGVSQTPSNKVTEKGKYVELRCDPISGHTALYWYRQSLGQGPEFLIYFQGTGAADDSGLPNDRFFAVRPEGSVSTLKIQRTERGDSAVYLCASSLTQAYNEQFFGPGTRLTVL.

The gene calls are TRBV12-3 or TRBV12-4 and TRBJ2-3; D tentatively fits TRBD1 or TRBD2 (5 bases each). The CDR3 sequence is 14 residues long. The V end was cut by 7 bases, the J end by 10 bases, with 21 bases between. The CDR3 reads CASKPGTPGGAQYF. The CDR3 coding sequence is TGTGCCAGCAAACCCGGGACGCCGGGTGGGGCGCAGTATTTT.

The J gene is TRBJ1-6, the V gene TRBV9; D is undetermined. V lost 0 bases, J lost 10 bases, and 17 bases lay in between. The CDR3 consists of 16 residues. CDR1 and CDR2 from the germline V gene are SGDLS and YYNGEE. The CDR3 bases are TGTGCCAGCAGCGTAGAGGCAAGGACGGAAGACTCACCCCTCCACTTT. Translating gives CASSVEARTEDSPLHF.

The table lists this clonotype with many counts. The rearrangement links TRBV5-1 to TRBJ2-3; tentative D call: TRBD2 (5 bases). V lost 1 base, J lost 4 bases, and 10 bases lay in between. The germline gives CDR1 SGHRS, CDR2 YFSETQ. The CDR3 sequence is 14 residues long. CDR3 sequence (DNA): TGCGCCAGCAGCTTGCAGCTAGCCTCAGATACGCAGTATTTT. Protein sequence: CASSLQLASDTQYF.

The CDR3, as DNA: TGCAGCGTTGAAGAGGCCAGGGGCTCGTACTTC. Amino acids: CSVEEARGSYF. V and J are TRBV29-1 and TRBJ2-4; the D gene is possibly TRBD1 (6 bases). Germline lookup yields CDR1 SQVTM and CDR2 ANQGSEA. The CDR3 runs to 11 residues. V was clipped by 0 bases and J by 15 bases, with 12 bases between them.

The CDR3: CATSANRDRNQPQHF. The CDR3 DNA reads TGTGCCACCAGCGCAAACCGGGACAGAAATCAGCCCCAGCATTTT. J is TRBJ1-5 and V is TRBV15, with 7 bases that match TRBD1. The length of the CDR3 is 15 residues. Per the germline V gene, CDR1 is LNHNV and CDR2 is YYDKDF (reference sequence). V lost 5 bases to trimming and J lost 4 bases; unmatched junction nucleotides: 8.

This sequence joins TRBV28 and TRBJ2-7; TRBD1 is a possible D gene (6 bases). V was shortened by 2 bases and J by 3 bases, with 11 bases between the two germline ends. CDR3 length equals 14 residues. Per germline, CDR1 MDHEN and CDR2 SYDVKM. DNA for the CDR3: TGTGCCAGCAGTTTACAGGGGCTATTCTACGAGCAGTACGTC. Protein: CASSLQGLFYEQYV.

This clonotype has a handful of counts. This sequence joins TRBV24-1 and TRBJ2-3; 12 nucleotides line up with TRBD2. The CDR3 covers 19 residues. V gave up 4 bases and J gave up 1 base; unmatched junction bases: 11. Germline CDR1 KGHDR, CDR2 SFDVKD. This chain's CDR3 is CATSDSGTSGSGRTDTQYF. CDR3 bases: TGTGCCACCAGTGACTCCGGGACTAGCGGGTCTGGGCGCACAGATACGCAGTATTTT.

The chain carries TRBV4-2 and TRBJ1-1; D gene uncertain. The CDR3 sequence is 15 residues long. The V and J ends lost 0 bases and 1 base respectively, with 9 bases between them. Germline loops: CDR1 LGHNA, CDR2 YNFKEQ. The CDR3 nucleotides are TGTGCCAGCAGCCAAGATGATTTGAGGAACACTGAAGCTTTCTTT. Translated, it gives CASSQDDLRNTEAFF.

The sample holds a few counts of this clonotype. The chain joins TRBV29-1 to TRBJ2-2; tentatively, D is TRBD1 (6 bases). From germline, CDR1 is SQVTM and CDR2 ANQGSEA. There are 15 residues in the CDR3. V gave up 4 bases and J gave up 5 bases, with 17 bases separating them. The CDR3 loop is CSVVDTGMETGELFF. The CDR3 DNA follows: TGCAGCGTTGTTGATACAGGGATGGAAACCGGGGAGCTGTTTTTT.

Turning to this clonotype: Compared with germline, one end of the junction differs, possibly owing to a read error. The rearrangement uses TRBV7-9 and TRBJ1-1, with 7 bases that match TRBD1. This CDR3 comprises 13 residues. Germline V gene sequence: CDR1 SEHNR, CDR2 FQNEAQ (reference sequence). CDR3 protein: CATSDRDHTEVFF. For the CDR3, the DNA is TGTGCCACCTCCGACAGGGATCACACTGAAGTTTTCTTT.

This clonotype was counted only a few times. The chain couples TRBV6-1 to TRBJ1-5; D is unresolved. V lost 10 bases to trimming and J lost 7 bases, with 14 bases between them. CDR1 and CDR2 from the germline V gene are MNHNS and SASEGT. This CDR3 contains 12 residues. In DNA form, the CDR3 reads TGTGCCACCGAGCTCGACGGACAGCCCCAGCATTTT. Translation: CATELDGQPQHF.

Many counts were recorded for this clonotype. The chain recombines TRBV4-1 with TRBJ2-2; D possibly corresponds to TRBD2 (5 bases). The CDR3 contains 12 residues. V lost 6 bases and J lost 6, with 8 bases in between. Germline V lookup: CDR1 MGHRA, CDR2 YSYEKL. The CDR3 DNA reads TGCGCCAGCAGTCCGCGGGCCGGGGAGCTGTTTTTT. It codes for CASSPRAGELFF.

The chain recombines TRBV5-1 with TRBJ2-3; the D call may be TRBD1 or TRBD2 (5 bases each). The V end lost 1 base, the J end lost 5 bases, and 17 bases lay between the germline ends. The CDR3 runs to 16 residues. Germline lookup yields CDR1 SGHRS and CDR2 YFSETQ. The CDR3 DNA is TGCGCCAGCAGCTTGACGAGGGACCCAGGAGGAGATACGCAGTATTTT. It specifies CASSLTRDPGGDTQYF.

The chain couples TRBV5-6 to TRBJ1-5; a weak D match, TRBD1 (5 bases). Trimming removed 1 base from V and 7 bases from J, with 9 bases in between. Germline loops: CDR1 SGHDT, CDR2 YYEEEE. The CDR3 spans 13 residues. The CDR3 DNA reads TGTGCCAGCAGCTTGTATGGGGGACAGCCCCAGCATTTT. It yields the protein CASSLYGGQPQHF.

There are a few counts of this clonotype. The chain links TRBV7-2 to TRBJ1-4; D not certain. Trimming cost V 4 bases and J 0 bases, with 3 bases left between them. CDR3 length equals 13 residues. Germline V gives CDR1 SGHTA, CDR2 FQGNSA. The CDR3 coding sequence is TGTGCCAGCAGCTGGGCAACTAATGAAAAACTGTTTTTT. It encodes CASSWATNEKLFF. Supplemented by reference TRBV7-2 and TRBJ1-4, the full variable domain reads GAGVSQSPSNKVTEKGKDVELRCDPISGHTALYWYRQSLGQGLEFLIYFQGNSAPDKSGLPSDRFSAERTGGSVSTLTIQRTQQEDSAVYLCASSWATNEKLFFGSGTQLSVL.

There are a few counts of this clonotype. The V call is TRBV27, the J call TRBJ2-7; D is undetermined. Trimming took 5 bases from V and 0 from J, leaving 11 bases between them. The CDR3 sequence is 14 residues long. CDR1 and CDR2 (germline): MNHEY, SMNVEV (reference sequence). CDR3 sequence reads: CASSPRMSSYEQYV. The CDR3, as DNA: TGTGCCAGCAGTCCCCGAATGAGCTCCTACGAGCAGTACGTC.

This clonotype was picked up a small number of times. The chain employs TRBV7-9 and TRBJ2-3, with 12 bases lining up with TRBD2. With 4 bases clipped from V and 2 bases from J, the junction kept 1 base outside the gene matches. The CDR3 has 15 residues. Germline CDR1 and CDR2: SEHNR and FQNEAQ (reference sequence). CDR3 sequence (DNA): TGTGCCAGCAGCTGGACTAGCGGGGCCACAGATACGCAGTATTTT. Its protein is CASSWTSGATDTQYF.

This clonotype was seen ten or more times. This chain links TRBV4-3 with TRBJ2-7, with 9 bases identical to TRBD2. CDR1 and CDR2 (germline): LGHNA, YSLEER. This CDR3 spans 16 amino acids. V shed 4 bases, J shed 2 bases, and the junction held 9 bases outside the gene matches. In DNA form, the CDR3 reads TGCGCCAGCAGCCCCTCGCTTGCTAGCGGGGCCTACGAGCAGTACTTC. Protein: CASSPSLASGAYEQYF.

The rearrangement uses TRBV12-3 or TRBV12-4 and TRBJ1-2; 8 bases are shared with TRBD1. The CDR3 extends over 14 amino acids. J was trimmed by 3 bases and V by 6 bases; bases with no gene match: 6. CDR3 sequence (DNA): TGTGCCAGCAGAGAGACAGGGGTGGACTATGGCTACACCTTC. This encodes CASRETGVDYGYTF.

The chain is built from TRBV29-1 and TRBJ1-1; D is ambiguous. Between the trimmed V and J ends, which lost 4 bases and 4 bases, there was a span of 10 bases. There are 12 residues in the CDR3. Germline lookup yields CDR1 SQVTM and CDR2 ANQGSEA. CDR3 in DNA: TGCAGCGTTGGTAGGTTCGGCACTGAAGCTTTCTTT. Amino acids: CSVGRFGTEAFF. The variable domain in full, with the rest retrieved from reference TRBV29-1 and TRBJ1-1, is SAVISQKPSRDICQRGTSLTIQCQVDSQVTMMFWYRQQPGQSLTLIATANQGSEATYESGFVIDKFPISRPNLTFSTLTVSNMSPEDSSIYLCSVGRFGTEAFFGQGTRLTVV.

DNA for the CDR3: TGTGCCAGCAGTCCAGGACACGGAGCCAACTATGGCTACACCTTC. Translating it yields CASSPGHGANYGYTF. This chain uses TRBV27 with TRBJ1-2; a possible D gene is TRBD1 (5 bases). The germline V gene has CDR1 MNHEY and CDR2 SMNVEV (reference sequence). Deletions cut 5 bases from V and 2 bases from J, with 15 bases between. The CDR3 has 15 amino acids.

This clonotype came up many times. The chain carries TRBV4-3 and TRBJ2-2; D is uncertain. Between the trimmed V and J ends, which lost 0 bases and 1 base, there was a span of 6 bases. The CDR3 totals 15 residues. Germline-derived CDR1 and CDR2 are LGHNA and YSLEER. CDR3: CASSQDPRNTGELFF. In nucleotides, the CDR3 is TGCGCCAGCAGCCAAGATCCCAGGAACACCGGGGAGCTGTTTTTT.